The clone carrying this TCR beta chain has a count of ten or more. The CDR3 regions of TCR beta were amplified from RNA transcripts. First-round RT-PCR of the TCR CDR3 relied on the HTBI primer set. One entry per CDR3 protein results from TCRdb running MiXCR on the multiplex PCR reads. Of hundreds of thousands of distinct CDR3 sequences in the sample, approximately 15% were seen once. Trimming left V 5 bases short and J 4 bases short, with 18 bases between. CDR3 length: 15 amino acids. CDR1 SEHNR and CDR2 FQNEAQ come from the germline V gene (reference sequence). The sample comes from a study of T cells in Graves' hyperthyroidism and ophthalmopathy.

This TCR came from a woman younger than 35 with Graves' hyperthyroidism. What was sequenced was blood. This sequence joins TRBV7-9 and TRBJ2-7; the D is unclear. CDR3 loop: CASSLSFRIPYEQYF. The CDR3 bases are TGTGCCAGCAGCCTGTCATTCCGGATACCTTACGAGCAGTACTTC.